Sequencing of this TCR beta chain was carried out in a study of blood T cells in healthy people across ages (dated by TCRdb to between 2014 and 2017). Study-wide context: In model experiments, template switching captured about one uniquely barcoded TCR beta cDNA molecule for every two T cells. The donors were divided into four age groups: young (average approximately 17 years), middle-aged (under 40), aged (approximately 64) and long-lived (about 90). Two additional independent replicas of 1 million unique cDNA reads from the same blood draw were analyzed for two donors (one aged 18 to 30 and one aged 80 or older). The study measured age-related changes in TCR beta repertoire diversity using deep sequencing normalized with unique cDNA molecular identifiers. To avoid experimental bias, donors of different ages were spread randomly across the sequencing lanes. Here is what the overall study found, with its caveats: Compared with the aged group, the long-lived group had more naive CD4+ T cells, fewer expanded clones and increased TCR diversity, a pattern suggesting age selection. As age increased, observed TCR beta diversity per million T cells dropped in a roughly linear way, and a significant reduction was already evident by age about 36. Donor CMV infection status was unknown, potentially confounding age-related changes in expanded clonotypes. Conclusive comparison of naive and antigen-experienced compartments was prevented by the profiling of bulk unsorted PBMCs. Estimates of total diversity based on one million sequenced T cells were regarded as lower bounds and as underestimates. The percentage of naive T cells measured by flow cytometry correlated strongly with observed TCR beta diversity.

Remarks on this clonotype: The antigen it recognizes is unknown. Base quality data are lacking; no much larger clone is found one base away.

The CDR3 measures 16 amino acids from cysteine to phenylalanine. Only the CDR3 DNA stays, 48 bases, in frame from base 1. Reading the germline V gene gives CDR1 LGHNA and CDR2 YNFKEQ. For this chain, trimming is 4 bases at the V end and 7 bases at the J end, and the number of junction bases without a gene match is 12. The 35 to 40 donors, aged about 6 to 100 years, were systemically healthy Caucasian individuals from Russia. Each donor gave around 9.8 milliliters of peripheral blood, collected into EDTA-treated Vacutainer tubes. Ficoll-Paque density-gradient centrifugation was used to isolate PBMCs, with at least 7 million per sample. Total RNA was extracted from PBMCs with Trizol reagent, with at least 6 micrograms obtained per sample. The percentages of naive CD45RAhigh/CD27high T cells were determined by flow cytometry on a PBMC aliquot from every donor. Library creation used 5' RACE. The reads were generated on an Illumina HiSeq 2500. The second PCR ran for about 6 to 11 cycles and used a J-beta primer mix along with a sample-barcoded 5' primer. Each TCR beta cDNA molecule received a unique molecular identifier from a template-switch 5' adaptor carrying 12 random nucleotides. At least 3 million CDR3-containing paired-end reads were obtained from each sample. All of the RNA was converted into first-strand cDNA using the Mint cDNA synthesis kit, with a TRBC-specific oligonucleotide serving as the primer. All cDNA was treated with uracil-DNA glycosylase and then went through a first 18-cycle PCR with the universal primers M1SS and BC2_uni_R. In the paper's pipeline: For normalization, 1 million high-quality reads were randomly selected from each sample, with every read carrying a distinct molecular identifier. Reads with shared molecular identifiers were discarded instead of being binned into consensus sequences. MiTCR, run with a Q25 quality threshold and the strictest error-elimination algorithm, handled CDR3 identification, clonotype clustering and error correction. A nonparametric unseen species model with Euler transformation was used to estimate a lower bound on total TCR beta diversity. TCRdb itself trimmed the public reads at Q25 with fastp, ran MiXCR and retained productive beta chains. Merged by CDR3 protein, the rows form single entries marked with the most common genes and DNA. None of the V and J calls come from the authors' own analysis; TCRdb made them. This sample gives about 1.8 million distinct CDR3 sequences in total; around half of them show up just once. The top ten clones comprise roughly 2.1% of the sample.

Sequencing used blood. The receptor chain draws on TRBV4-2 and TRBJ1-4; TRBD1 fits 7 bases in the junction. The receptor was derived from a woman in her thirties or forties in good health. The CDR3 protein is CASSPAPGQRLEKLFF. The DNA sequence is given as TGTGCCAGCAGCCCAGCCCCGGGACAGAGACTTGAAAAACTGTTTTTT.